The 10 T cell receptor beta chains below were found in one sample sequenced in a study. From the RT-PCR reads, TCRdb called clonotypes with MiXCR, one entry per CDR3 protein. The repertoire holds approximately 720,000 distinct CDR3 sequences, with approximately 15% as singletons. The specimen was memory CD4+ T cells from blood. The receptors stem from a female donor in good health, serving as a healthy control.

This clonotype came up a few times. The gene calls are TRBV2 and TRBJ1-5, with TRBD1 matching 7 bases. Germline V gives CDR1 SNHLY, CDR2 FYNNEI. This CDR3 contains 14 residues. V lost 4 bases, J lost 4 bases, and 4 bases stayed unmatched. The CDR3, as DNA: TGTGCCAGCAGTGCCCAGGGGGGAAATCAGCCCCAGCATTTT. It translates to CASSAQGGNQPQHF.

This rearrangement joins TRBV5-1 to TRBJ2-2; unclear D gene. Trimming shortened V by 4 bases and J by 5 bases, and 12 bases separated the two germline ends. This CDR3 has 14 residues. Germline V CDR1 and CDR2: SGHRS, YFSETQ. CDR3 sequence (DNA): TGCGCCAGCAGCCAAAAGCGTCAAACCGGGGAGCTGTTTTTT. It codes for CASSQKRQTGELFF.

This clonotype occurred many times. This chain joins TRBV7-3 and TRBJ2-1, with no clear D. The germline CDR1 and CDR2 sequences are SGHTA and FQGTGA. Trimming cost V 0 bases and J 8 bases, with 20 bases left between them. The length of the CDR3 is 17 residues. Written as DNA, the CDR3 is TGTGCCAGCAGCTTAACCCGCAGCCAGGTCGGTATGTATGAGCAGTTCTTC. Protein product: CASSLTRSQVGMYEQFF.

V usage is TRBV19 and J usage is TRBJ1-1; possibly TRBD1 for D (5 bases). Looked up from germline, CDR1 is LNHDA and CDR2 is SQIVND (reference sequence). Trimming removed 3 bases from V and 0 bases from J, with 14 bases in between. This CDR3 has 16 amino acids. The CDR3 loop is CASSIPGRRMNTEAFF. CDR3 in DNA: TGTGCCAGTAGTATCCCGGGACGGAGGATGAACACTGAAGCTTTCTTT.

This rearrangement joins TRBV19 to TRBJ2-2, with TRBD1 matching 8 bases. The J segment lost 7 bases and the V segment lost 9 bases, leaving 7 bases of the junction unmatched. This CDR3 is built from 13 residues. The germline CDR1 and CDR2 sequences are LNHDA and SQIVND (reference sequence). The DNA of the CDR3 is TGTGCCAGCCACAGGGGGAGTAGCGGGGAGCTGTTTTTT. Residues: CASHRGSSGELFF.

This clonotype appeared a few times. V usage is TRBV9 and J usage is TRBJ2-7; 9 nucleotides match TRBD2. V gave up 4 bases and J gave up 4 bases; unmatched junction bases: 6. Germline CDR1 SGDLS, CDR2 YYNGEE. The CDR3 has 14 residues. CDR3 residues: CASSPRLAEYEQYF. The CDR3, as DNA: TGTGCCAGCAGCCCCCGACTAGCGGAGTACGAGCAGTACTTC.

V and J are TRBV3-1 and TRBJ1-3, with D unresolved. Germline loops: CDR1 LGHDT, CDR2 YNNKEL (reference sequence). The germline V and J ends were trimmed by 0 bases and 2 bases, with 5 bases remaining between them. The CDR3 is 14 residues long. The CDR3, as DNA: TGTGCCAGCAGCCAAGATCAAACTGGAAACACCATATATTTT. Its translation is CASSQDQTGNTIYF.

This sequence joins TRBV5-1 and TRBJ2-7; 7 bases are shared with TRBD1. Germline V lookup: CDR1 SGHRS, CDR2 YFSETQ. V shed 2 bases and J 2 bases; nucleotides not matched to a gene: 4. The length of the CDR3 is 14 residues. The CDR3 DNA sequence: TGCGCCAGCAGCTTCAAGACAGGGCCCTACGAGCAGTACTTC. Encoded protein: CASSFKTGPYEQYF.

This chain connects TRBV12-3 or TRBV12-4 to TRBJ2-7; 7 bases line up with TRBD2. V was clipped by 6 bases and J by 2 bases; unmatched bases: 7. The length of the CDR3 is 14 residues. CDR3 DNA sequence: TGTGCCAGCAGGCCAACCGGGACTACCTACGAGCAGTACTTC. Protein product: CASRPTGTTYEQYF.

The chain is built from TRBV6-4 and TRBJ1-2, with TRBD1 identical over 7 bases. V shed 6 bases and J 4 bases; nucleotides not matched to a gene: 5. CDR1 MRHNA and CDR2 SNTAGT come from the germline V gene. The CDR3 spans 13 residues. This CDR3 is CASRQTGSYGYTF. The CDR3, as DNA: TGTGCCAGCAGACAGACAGGGTCCTATGGCTACACCTTC.